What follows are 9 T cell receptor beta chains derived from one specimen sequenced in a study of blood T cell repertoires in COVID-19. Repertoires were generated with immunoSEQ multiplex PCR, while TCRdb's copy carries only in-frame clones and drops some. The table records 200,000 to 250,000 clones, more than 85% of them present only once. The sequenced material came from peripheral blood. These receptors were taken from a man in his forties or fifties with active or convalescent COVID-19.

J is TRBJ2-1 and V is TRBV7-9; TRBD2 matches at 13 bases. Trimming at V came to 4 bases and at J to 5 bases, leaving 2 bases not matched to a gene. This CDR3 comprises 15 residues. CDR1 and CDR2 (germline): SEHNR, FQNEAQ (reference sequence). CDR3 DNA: TGTGCCAGCAGCTCGGGACTAGCGGGGAACAATGAGCAGTTCTTC. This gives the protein CASSSGLAGNNEQFF.

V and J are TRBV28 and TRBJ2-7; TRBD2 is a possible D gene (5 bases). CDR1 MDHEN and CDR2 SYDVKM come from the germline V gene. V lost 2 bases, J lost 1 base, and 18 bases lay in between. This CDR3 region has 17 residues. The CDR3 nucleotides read TGTGCCAGCAGTTTACCGGGGTCCACCACGGGATCCTACGAGCAGTACTTC. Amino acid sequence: CASSLPGSTTGSYEQYF.

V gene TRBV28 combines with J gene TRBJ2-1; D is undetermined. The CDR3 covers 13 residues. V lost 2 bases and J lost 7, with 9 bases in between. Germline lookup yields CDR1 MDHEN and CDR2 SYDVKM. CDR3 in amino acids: CASSLTGVNEQFF. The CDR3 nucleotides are TGTGCCAGCAGTTTAACGGGTGTGAATGAGCAGTTCTTC.

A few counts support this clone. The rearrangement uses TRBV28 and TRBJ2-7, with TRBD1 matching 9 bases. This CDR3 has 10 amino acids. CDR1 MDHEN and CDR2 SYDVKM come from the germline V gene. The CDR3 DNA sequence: TGTGCCAGCAGTTTATACAGGGGGCAGGTA. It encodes CASSLYRGQV.

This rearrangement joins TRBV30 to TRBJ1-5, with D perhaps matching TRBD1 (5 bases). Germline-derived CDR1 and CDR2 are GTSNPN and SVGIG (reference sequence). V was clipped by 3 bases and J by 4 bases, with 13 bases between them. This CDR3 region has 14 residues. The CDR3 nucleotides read TGTGCCTGGAGCTGGGGACTGTCTAATCAGCCCCAGCATTTT. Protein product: CAWSWGLSNQPQHF.

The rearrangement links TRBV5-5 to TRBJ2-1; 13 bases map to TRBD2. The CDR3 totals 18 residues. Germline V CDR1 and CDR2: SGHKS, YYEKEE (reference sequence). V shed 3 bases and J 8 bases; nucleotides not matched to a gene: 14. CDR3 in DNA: TGTGCCAGCAGCTCACCTACTAGCGGGAGGGCCCGTGACGATGAGCAGTTCTTC. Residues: CASSSPTSGRARDDEQFF.

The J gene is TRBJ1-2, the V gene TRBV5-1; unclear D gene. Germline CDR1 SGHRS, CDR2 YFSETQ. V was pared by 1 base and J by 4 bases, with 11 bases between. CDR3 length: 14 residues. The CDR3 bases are TGCGCCAGCAGCTTGCTCACAGCCTCCTATGGCTACACCTTC. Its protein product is CASSLLTASYGYTF.

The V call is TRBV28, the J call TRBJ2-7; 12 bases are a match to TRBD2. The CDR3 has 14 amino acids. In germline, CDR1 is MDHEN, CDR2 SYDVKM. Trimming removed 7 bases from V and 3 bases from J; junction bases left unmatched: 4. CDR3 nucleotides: TGTGCCAGCACTCGGACTAGCGGGAACTACGAGCAGTACTTC. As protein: CASTRTSGNYEQYF.

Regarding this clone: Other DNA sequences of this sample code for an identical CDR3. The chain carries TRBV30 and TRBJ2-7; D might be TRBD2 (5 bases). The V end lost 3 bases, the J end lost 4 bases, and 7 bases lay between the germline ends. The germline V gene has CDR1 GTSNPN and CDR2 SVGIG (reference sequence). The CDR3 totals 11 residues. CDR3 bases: TGTGCCTGGAGGAGGGCGTACGAGCAGTACTTC. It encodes CAWRRAYEQYF.